The 21 T cell receptor beta chains below were found in one sample sequenced in a study of blood T cells in healthy people across ages (dated by TCRdb to between 2015 and 2016). Library creation used 5' RACE. For sequencing, an Illumina HiSeq 2500 was employed. A second PCR of 7 to 11 cycles was performed with a sample-barcoded 5' primer and a J-beta primer mix. TCRdb trimmed public reads at Q25 via fastp, called clones via MiXCR and kept in-frame beta chains. Entries are consolidated by CDR3 protein sequence, retaining the most common genes and DNA. This sample is represented by about 620,000 distinct CDR3 sequences; around a fifth of them were singletons. The ten biggest clones cover roughly 3.6% of the sample. The specimen sequenced was blood. These TCRs come from a man aged 65 to 85 in good health.

This chain links TRBV7-8 with TRBJ2-1; D is perhaps TRBD1 or TRBD2 (5 bases each). V lost 1 base and J lost 6, with 10 bases in between. Germline V gene data show CDR1 as SGHVS and CDR2 as FQNEAQ. The CDR3 sequence is 14 residues long. The CDR3, as DNA: TGTGCCAGCAGCTTAGAGGGGACGGGCAATGAGCAGTTCTTC. Protein sequence: CASSLEGTGNEQFF.

The gene calls are TRBV15 and TRBJ1-2; D not resolved. The CDR3 is made up of 14 amino acids. CDR1 LNHNV and CDR2 YYDKDF come from the germline V gene (reference sequence). The V end was cut by 0 bases, the J end by 2 bases, with 7 bases between. The chain's CDR3 is CATSRDRGNYGYTF. Written as DNA, the CDR3 is TGTGCCACCAGCAGAGATCGAGGGAACTATGGCTACACCTTC.

A note on this clonotype: Compared with germline, one end of the junction differs, possibly owing to a read error. The rearrangement links TRBV7-8 to TRBJ2-3; D assignment may be TRBD1 or TRBD2 (5 bases each). The CDR3 totals 14 residues. The germline gives CDR1 SGHVS, CDR2 FQNEAQ. Here the CDR3 reads CASSLRDRSDTQYF. CDR3 coding DNA: TGTGCCAGCAGCTTACGGGACCGCTCAGACACGCAGTATTTT.

This clonotype was counted between two and nine times. This chain connects TRBV7-9 to TRBJ2-1, with a weak D call TRBD2 (6 bases). Between the trimmed V and J ends, which lost 3 bases and 5 bases, there was a span of 11 bases. From germline, CDR1 is SEHNR and CDR2 FQNEAQ (reference sequence). The CDR3 loop spans 14 amino acids. This CDR3 is CASSLGGAHNEQFF. CDR3 in DNA: TGTGCCAGCAGCTTGGGCGGGGCGCACAATGAGCAGTTCTTC.

This chain connects TRBV9 to TRBJ1-4, with 9 bases fitting TRBD1. The CDR3 runs 15 residues. The V and J ends lost 2 bases and 7 bases, in that order; junction bases with no gene match: 6. Germline CDR1 reads SGDLS; CDR2 reads YYNGEE. CDR3 sequence reads: CASSVRDRALEKLFF. The CDR3 DNA sequence: TGTGCCAGCAGCGTCCGGGACAGGGCTCTTGAAAAACTGTTTTTT.

There are a few counts of this clonotype. At one end the junction does not follow the germline gene, possibly because of a read error. The chain carries TRBV6-5 and TRBJ1-2; D is perhaps TRBD1 (5 bases). This CDR3 is 15 amino acids long. Germline lookup yields CDR1 MNHEY and CDR2 SVGAGI. The CDR3 loop reads CASSRTGEKRNGCTF. CDR3 coding DNA: TGTGCCAGCAGTCGAACAGGAGAAAAAAGGAATGGCTGCACCTTC.

The V gene is TRBV14, the J gene TRBJ2-7; 8 bases agree with TRBD2. Germline V gene lookup returns CDR1 SGHDN and CDR2 FVKESK. J lost 3 bases, V lost 11 bases, and 3 bases had no gene match. The CDR3 runs to 11 residues. The DNA of the CDR3 is TGTGCCTCCGGGGGGGACTACGAGCAGTACTTC. It codes for CASGGDYEQYF.

The chain recombines TRBV3-1 with TRBJ1-1, with D possibly matching TRBD1 (6 bases). CDR1 is LGHDT and CDR2 is YNNKEL in the germline V gene (reference sequence). With 2 bases removed from V and 4 bases from J, the gap between germline ends came to 11 bases. The CDR3 is 14 amino acids. CDR3 loop: CASSQTGSVTEAFF. For the CDR3, the DNA is TGTGCCAGCAGCCAAACAGGGTCGGTCACTGAAGCTTTCTTT.

There are many counts of this clonotype. This chain links TRBV10-3 with TRBJ2-5; D may match TRBD1 or TRBD2 (6 bases each). Germline V gives CDR1 ENHRY, CDR2 SYGVKD. V lost 0 bases to trimming and J lost 5 bases, with 13 bases between them. There are 15 residues in the CDR3. CDR3 bases: TGTGCCATCAGTGAGTCGCATGGGGGGCTTGAGACCCAGTACTTC. Amino acid sequence: CAISESHGGLETQYF.

A few counts support this clonotype. The chain couples TRBV29-1 to TRBJ2-1; no reliable D call. Trimming shortened V by 3 bases and J by 2 bases, and 8 bases separated the two germline ends. Germline V lookup: CDR1 SQVTM, CDR2 ANQGSEA. The CDR3 consists of 13 residues. The CDR3 spells CSVEAATYNEQFF. The CDR3, as DNA: TGCAGCGTTGAGGCGGCTACCTACAATGAGCAGTTCTTC.

The chain recombines TRBV28 with TRBJ2-5; a weak D match, TRBD2 (5 bases). From germline, CDR1 is MDHEN and CDR2 SYDVKM. The CDR3 runs 15 residues. V was pared by 6 bases and J by 1 base, with 15 bases between. The CDR3 here is CASRVGVAVQETQYF. The CDR3 DNA follows: TGTGCCAGCAGGGTCGGGGTTGCAGTCCAAGAGACCCAGTACTTC.

This clonotype was seen more than once but under ten times. The J gene is TRBJ2-7, the V gene TRBV4-2, with 7 bases aligning to TRBD1. The J segment lost 6 bases and the V segment lost 1 base, leaving 9 bases of the junction unmatched. There are 15 residues in the CDR3. CDR1 and CDR2 (germline): LGHNA, YNFKEQ. The CDR3 DNA reads as TGTGCCAGCAGCCAAGCCCCGACAGGGCAAGGCGAGCAGTACTTC. It encodes CASSQAPTGQGEQYF.

This chain uses TRBV7-3 with TRBJ2-3; 8 bases match TRBD2. CDR1 is SGHTA and CDR2 is FQGTGA in the germline V gene. The J segment lost 6 bases and the V segment lost 2 bases, leaving 7 bases of the junction unmatched. The CDR3 runs to 15 residues. In nucleotides, the CDR3 is TGTGCCAGCAGCTTAGGGCGGGAGGATAAGGATACGCAGTATTTT. Translated, it gives CASSLGREDKDTQYF. The full variable domain, rest sourced from reference TRBV7-3 and TRBJ2-3, is GAGVSQTPSNKVTEKGKYVELRCDPISGHTALYWYRQSLGQGPEFLIYFQGTGAADDSGLPNDRFFAVRPEGSVSTLKIQRTERGDSAVYLCASSLGREDKDTQYFGPGTRLTVL.

This clonotype was seen ten or more times. J is TRBJ2-3 and V is TRBV5-1; D is unresolved. V lost 4 bases to trimming and J lost 5 bases, with 5 bases between them. Per germline, CDR1 SGHRS and CDR2 YFSETQ. The CDR3 is made up of 11 amino acids. The CDR3 is CASSEIDTQYF. The CDR3 DNA reads as TGCGCCAGCAGCGAAATAGATACGCAGTATTTT. Looking up the rest from reference TRBV5-1 and TRBJ2-3 gives the full variable domain: KAGVTQTPRYLIKTRGQQVTLSCSPISGHRSVSWYQQTPGQGLQFLFEYFSETQRNKGNFPGRFSGRQFSNSRSEMNVSTLELGDSALYLCASSEIDTQYFGPGTRLTVL.

V usage is TRBV6-6 and J usage is TRBJ2-2; 12 bases line up with TRBD2. The germline V gene encodes CDR1 MNHNY and CDR2 SVGAGI (reference sequence). V lost 6 bases to trimming and J lost 6 bases; unmatched junction nucleotides: 5. CDR3 length equals 15 residues. For the CDR3, the DNA is TGTGCCAGCAGCCCGGGACTAGCGGGCCCCGGGGAGCTGTTTTTT. Its protein is CASSPGLAGPGELFF.

This clonotype came up a few times. Written as DNA, the CDR3 is TGCAGTGCTAGAAACCTCAATGAGCAGTTCTTC. This gives the protein CSARNLNEQFF. This sequence joins TRBV20-1 and TRBJ2-1; D not certain. Trimming left V 2 bases short and J 6 bases short, with 5 bases between. The germline V gene has CDR1 DFQATT and CDR2 SNEGSKA (reference sequence). The CDR3 has 11 residues.

This clonotype occurred many times. V and J are TRBV5-1 and TRBJ2-7; tentative D call: TRBD1 (5 bases). This CDR3 is 15 amino acids long. Germline V gene sequence: CDR1 SGHRS, CDR2 YFSETQ. Trimming pared 9 bases from V and 3 bases from J, leaving 22 bases between. The CDR3 DNA is TGCGCCAACTTACTTCGACAGTCGTCATTCTACGAGCAGTACTTC. It yields the protein CANLLRQSSFYEQYF.

J is TRBJ1-4 and V is TRBV21-1. TRBV21-1 is shown as a pseudogene. The CDR3 is made up of 16 amino acids. CDR3 loop: CASSKVGWATNEKLFF. CDR3 nucleotide sequence: TGTGCCAGCAGCAAAGTCGGGTGGGCAACTAATGAAAAACTGTTTTTT.

There are many counts of this clonotype. The chain has TRBV5-1 and TRBJ2-5, with D tentatively TRBD1 (6 bases). V lost 2 bases, J lost 7 bases, and 15 bases lay in between. This CDR3 comprises 14 residues. From germline, CDR1 is SGHRS and CDR2 YFSETQ. CDR3 nucleotides: TGCGCCAGCAGCTTCGACAGCAGGGGATCGACCCAGTACTTC. It yields the protein CASSFDSRGSTQYF.

In nucleotides, the CDR3 is TGTGCCAGCTCACCAAAGGCTAGCGGGAGCAGTGAGACCCAGTACTTC. Translated, it gives CASSPKASGSSETQYF. This chain connects TRBV18 to TRBJ2-5; 10 nucleotides align to TRBD2. The CDR3 spans 16 residues. Germline V gene sequence: CDR1 KGHSH, CDR2 LQKENI. V shed 2 bases and J 5 bases; nucleotides not matched to a gene: 8.

This chain links TRBV7-2 with TRBJ2-1, with 8 positions matching TRBD1. The CDR3 consists of 17 residues. Germline trimming cut 5 bases from V and 6 bases from J; bases unmatched to any gene: 15. Germline CDR1 and CDR2: SGHTA and FQGNSA. CDR3: CASSLNERQGRSNEQFF. The CDR3 region has the DNA TGTGCCAGCAGCCTCAATGAGAGACAGGGGAGATCCAATGAGCAGTTCTTC.